This T cell receptor beta chain originates from a study of cytomegalovirus exposure and HLA in healthy donors. Study results and caveats: HLA alleles showed associations with some 15,000 TCR beta sequences in a later analysis, at a 0.05 false discovery rate. Later on, a genetic analysis was performed. It linked a missense variant in DCLRE1C with V- and J-gene trimming of TCR beta. Per a prior analysis, the majority of TCR beta V segments were productive roughly 87% or roughly 30% of the time. According to reports, the classifier identified cytomegalovirus status with high specificity and sensitivity.

CDR1 is LGHNA and CDR2 is YNFKEQ in the germline V gene. The germline V and J ends were trimmed by 5 bases and 5 bases, with 15 bases remaining between them. The CDR3 is 14 residues long. Vbeta (60) and Jbeta (13) primers were used in the PCR. Sequencing was performed with immunoSEQ multiplex PCR; in TCRdb, only in-frame clones are kept and a portion is missing. The repertoire holds 150,000 or so clones, with around three quarters as singletons. For this clone: Its antigen is not identified.

This chain uses TRBV4-2 with TRBJ1-1; unclear D gene. This receptor was obtained from a man aged 40-55 years in good health and CMV-seropositive. Sequencing was performed on PBMCs. CDR3 DNA: TGTGCCAGCAGCTTTCGACGGGGAGGGACTGAAGCTTTCTTT. Translating it yields CASSFRRGGTEAFF.